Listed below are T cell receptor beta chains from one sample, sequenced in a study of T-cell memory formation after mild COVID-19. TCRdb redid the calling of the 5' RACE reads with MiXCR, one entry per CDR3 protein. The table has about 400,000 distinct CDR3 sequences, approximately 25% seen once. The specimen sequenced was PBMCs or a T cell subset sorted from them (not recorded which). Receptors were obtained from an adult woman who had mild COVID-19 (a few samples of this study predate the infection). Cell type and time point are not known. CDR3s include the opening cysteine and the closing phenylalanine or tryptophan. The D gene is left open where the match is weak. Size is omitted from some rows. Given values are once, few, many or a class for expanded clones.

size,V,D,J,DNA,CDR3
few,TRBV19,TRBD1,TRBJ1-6,TGTGCCAGTAATGATGGGCCAGGGGGGAATTCACCCCTCCACTTT,CASNDGPGGNSPLHF
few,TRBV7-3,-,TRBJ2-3,TGTGCCAGCAGCGGACCCGCAGATACGCAGTATTTT,CASSGPADTQYF
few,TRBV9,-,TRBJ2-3,TGTGCCAGCAGCGTAGGGAGACCCACAGATACGCAGTATTTT,CASSVGRPTDTQYF
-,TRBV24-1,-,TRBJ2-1,TGTGCCACCAGTGATTTGGTAGGGCACAATGAGCAGTTCTTC,CATSDLVGHNEQFF
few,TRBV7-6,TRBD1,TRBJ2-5,TGTGCCAGCAGCGTCGACAGGGGGCAAGAGACCCAGTACTTC,CASSVDRGQETQYF
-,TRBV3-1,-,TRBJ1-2,TGTGCCAGCAGCCAAGATTTATTTTCGGGCGGTTATGGCTACACCTTC,CASSQDLFSGGYGYTF
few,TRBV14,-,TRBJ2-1,TGTGCCAGCAGCCAAGCACTAGCCGAGCAGTTCTTC,CASSQALAEQFF
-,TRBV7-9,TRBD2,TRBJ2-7,TGTGCCAGCAGCTTAGAGGGCGGGAGGGCCTACGAGCAGTACTTC,CASSLEGGRAYEQYF
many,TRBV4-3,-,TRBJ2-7,TGCGCCAGCAGCCCCCCGACCCGGGGTAGCTCCTACGAGCAGTACTTC,CASSPPTRGSSYEQYF
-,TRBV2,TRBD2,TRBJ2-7,TGTGCCAGCGATGGACTAGCGGGACGCAACGAGCAGTACTTC,CASDGLAGRNEQYF
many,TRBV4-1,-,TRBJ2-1,TGCGCCAGCAGCCAAGACCCGATTCACAATGAGCAGTTCTTC,CASSQDPIHNEQFF
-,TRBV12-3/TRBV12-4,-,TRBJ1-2,TGTGCCAGCAGCCCCACCGAAATGAAGATCTATGGCTACACCTTC,CASSPTEMKIYGYTF
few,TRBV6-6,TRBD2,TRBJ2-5,TGTGCCAGCAGGGAGACGGGAGGATATCAAGAGACCCAGTACTTC,CASRETGGYQETQYF
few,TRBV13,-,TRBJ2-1,TGTGCCAGCAGCTTACTCAGAAATGAGCAGTTCTTC,CASSLLRNEQFF
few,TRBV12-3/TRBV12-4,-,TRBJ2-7,TGTGCCAGCAGCCTAAATACGGTCTCCTACGAGCAGTACTTC,CASSLNTVSYEQYF
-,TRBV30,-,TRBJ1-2,TGTGCCTTAGGGGCGACCGCCCCCTATGGCTACACCTTC,CALGATAPYGYTF